These T cell receptor beta chains were read from a single sample in a study of Ad26.COV2.S vaccination and SARS-CoV-2 variants. The repertoire was sequenced with immunoSEQ multiplex PCR; TCRdb's copy has only in-frame clones and lacks some. Here the sample spans about 400,000 clones, 83% being singletons. Sequenced here: peripheral blood, sampled in a trial of Ad26.COV2.S vaccine versus placebo. The receptor set was obtained from a person between 18 and 65 years old who received the Ad26.COV2.S COVID-19 vaccine or a placebo. CDR3s include the opening cysteine and the closing phenylalanine or tryptophan. Clone size is given for some rows only: seen once, a few or many times, or a class if the clone is expanded.

v_call: TRBV5-6; clone_size: NA; cdr3_aa: CASRQRGRNEQFF
v_call: TRBV5-5; clone_size: NA; cdr3_aa: CASSLDGLAVDEQYF
v_call: TRBV7-2; clone_size: NA; cdr3_aa: CASSLRGGGSSYEQYF
v_call: TRBV11-3; clone_size: NA; cdr3_aa: CASSLVGSSYEQYF
v_call: TRBV7-9; clone_size: once; cdr3_aa: CASSLQGGTEAFF
v_call: TRBV6-6; clone_size: NA; cdr3_aa: CASSYPRGSGDNEQFF
v_call: TRBV11-3; clone_size: NA; cdr3_aa: CASSRGTSGSGKNIQYF
v_call: TRBV6-5; clone_size: NA; cdr3_aa: CASSYLAVSGNTIYF
v_call: TRBV4-1; clone_size: NA; cdr3_aa: CASSHRLAGGLSYEQYF
v_call: TRBV11-2; clone_size: NA; cdr3_aa: CASSLEGTGGSPLHF
v_call: TRBV19; clone_size: NA; cdr3_aa: CASSKGLAGHREDEQFF
v_call: TRBV10-3; clone_size: once; cdr3_aa: CAISARLAGGDNEQFF
v_call: TRBV19; clone_size: NA; cdr3_aa: CASISTGGNTEAFF
v_call: TRBV18; clone_size: NA; cdr3_aa: CASSPGSVRKGYEQYF
v_call: TRBV19; clone_size: NA; cdr3_aa: CASSILRTGVGYTF
v_call: TRBV7-9; clone_size: NA; cdr3_aa: CASSFGQRIADTQYF
v_call: TRBV29-1; clone_size: NA; cdr3_aa: CSAGGGRVYEQYF
v_call: TRBV4-2; clone_size: NA; cdr3_aa: CASSPGTSGGADGELFF
v_call: TRBV12-3/TRBV12-4; clone_size: once; cdr3_aa: CASTTRDYYGYTF
v_call: TRBV5-1; clone_size: NA; cdr3_aa: CASSIIYGTNGYTF
v_call: TRBV5-4; clone_size: NA; cdr3_aa: CASSSVGGRATGELFF
v_call: TRBV2; clone_size: NA; cdr3_aa: CASSSPGTVNTEAFF